This T cell receptor beta chain comes out of a study of blood T cell repertoires in COVID-19. The length of the CDR3 is 15 residues. Per germline, CDR1 MNHNY and CDR2 SVGAGI (reference sequence). Trimming removed 7 bases from V and 4 bases from J; junction bases left unmatched: 9. Authors' data handling: Nucleated cell counts were estimated from reference gene primer amplification. The table came from immunoSEQ multiplex PCR; TCRdb's copy has only in-frame clones and leaves some out. V, J and clone size derive from that table, while D and trimming were established from the DNA sequence. The table has about 200,000 clones, roughly nine tenths seen once; the top ten hold roughly 10%.

V is TRBV6-6 and J is TRBJ2-5, with 10 positions matching TRBD2. What was sequenced was peripheral blood. This sequence originates from a woman between 50 and 59 years old with COVID-19, enrolled during active disease. The chain's CDR3 is CASTMSGGARETQYF. DNA of the CDR3: TGTGCCAGCACCATGAGCGGGGGGGCCAGAGAGACCCAGTACTTC.